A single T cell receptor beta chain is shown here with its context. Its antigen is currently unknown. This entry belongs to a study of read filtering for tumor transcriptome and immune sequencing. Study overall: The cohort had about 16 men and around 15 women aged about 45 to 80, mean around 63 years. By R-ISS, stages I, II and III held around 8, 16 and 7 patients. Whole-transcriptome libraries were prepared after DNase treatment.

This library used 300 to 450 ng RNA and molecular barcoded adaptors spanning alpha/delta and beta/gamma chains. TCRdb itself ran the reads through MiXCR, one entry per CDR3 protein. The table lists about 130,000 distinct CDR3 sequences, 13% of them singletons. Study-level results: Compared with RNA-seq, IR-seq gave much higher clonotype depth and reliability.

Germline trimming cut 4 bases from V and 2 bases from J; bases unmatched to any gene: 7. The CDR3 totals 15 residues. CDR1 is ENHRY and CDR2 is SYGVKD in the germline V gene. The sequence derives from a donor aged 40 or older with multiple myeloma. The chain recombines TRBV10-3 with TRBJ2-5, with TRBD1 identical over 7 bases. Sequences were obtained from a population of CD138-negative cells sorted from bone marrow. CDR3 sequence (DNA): TGTGCCATCAGTGCATCAGGGGGATTACAAGAGACCCAGTACTTC. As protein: CAISASGGLQETQYF.